This is a list of T cell receptor beta chains from one sample in a study of control samples from healthy donors and cancer patients. Here immunoSEQ multiplex PCR was the method, and the copy in TCRdb shows in-frame clones only, minus some. Of under 95,000 clones listed, approximately 90% are singletons. Sequencing was performed on blood. All receptors come from a woman in her thirties in good health. The CDR3 runs from the conserved cysteine through the conserved F or W. D genes are given only for firm matches. Expanded clones get a size class; other rows say once, few or many, or leave the size out.

TRBJ2-4	.	TRBV18	.	CASSPTDRTKNIQYF	TGTGCCAGCTCACCAACCGACAGGACCAAAAACATTCAGTACTTC
TRBJ2-1	.	TRBV9	TRBD2	CASSAGLAGPNEQFF	TGTGCCAGCAGCGCGGGACTAGCGGGCCCGAATGAGCAGTTCTTC
TRBJ2-1	.	TRBV4-1	TRBD2	CASSQDGAGVIYEQFF	TGCGCCAGCAGCCAAGACGGCGCGGGAGTTATCTATGAGCAGTTCTTC
TRBJ1-6	.	TRBV19	.	CASQWGSGLYNSPLHF	TGTGCCAGTCAATGGGGGAGTGGCCTCTATAATTCACCCCTCCACTTT
TRBJ1-1	.	TRBV11-1	TRBD1	CASSQGTGGMVTEAFF	TGTGCCAGCAGTCAAGGGACAGGGGGTATGGTAACTGAAGCTTTCTTT
TRBJ2-5	.	TRBV4-1	.	CASSLQGSYQETQYF	TGCGCCAGCAGCCTACAGGGATCGTACCAAGAGACCCAGTACTTC
TRBJ2-7	few	TRBV6-2/TRBV6-3	TRBD2	CASSSTSGGSYEQYF	TGTGCCAGCAGTTCTACTAGCGGCGGCTCCTACGAGCAGTACTTC
TRBJ2-1	.	TRBV27	.	CASRPLADSSYNEQFF	TGTGCCAGCAGGCCTTTAGCGGATAGCTCCTACAATGAGCAGTTCTTC
TRBJ2-7	once	TRBV5-1	TRBD1	CASSSRIGSPSGTGIYEQYF	TGCGCCAGCAGCTCTCGCATTGGGTCTCCCTCCGGGACAGGGATCTACGAGCAGTACTTC
TRBJ1-2	.	TRBV24-1	TRBD1	CATSGGQDPYGYTF	TGTGCCACCAGTGGCGGACAGGACCCCTATGGCTACACCTTC
TRBJ1-1	.	TRBV2	.	CASRSNGERNTEAFF	TGTGCCAGCAGGTCAAATGGGGAAAGGAACACTGAAGCTTTCTTT
TRBJ1-3	.	TRBV5-1	.	CASSLYGTANSGNTIYF	TGCGCCAGCAGCTTGTATGGGACCGCAAACTCTGGAAACACCATATATTTT
TRBJ2-6	.	TRBV2	TRBD2	CASRGGTAGANVLTF	TGTGCCAGCAGGGGGGGGACGGCTGGGGCCAACGTCCTGACTTTC
TRBJ1-5	.	TRBV28	.	CASRAPVTQPQHF	TGTGCCAGCCGGGCCCCGGTGACTCAGCCCCAGCATTTT
TRBJ1-1	.	TRBV6-5	.	CASSKEWRMNTEAFF	TGTGCCAGCAGTAAGGAGTGGCGTATGAACACTGAAGCTTTCTTT
TRBJ1-5	.	TRBV5-1	.	CASSQGTPNQPQHF	TGCGCCAGCAGCCAGGGGACACCTAATCAGCCCCAGCATTTT
TRBJ1-2	.	TRBV7-9	.	CASSFTTINYGYTF	TGTGCCAGCAGCTTTACGACGATCAACTATGGCTACACCTTC
TRBJ2-2	.	TRBV14	.	CASSVVRTGELFF	TGTGCCAGCAGTGTAGTGCGAACCGGGGAGCTGTTTTTT
TRBJ2-7	.	TRBV5-1	.	CASSLGTADEQYF	TGCGCCAGCAGCTTGGGGACAGCCGACGAGCAGTACTTC
TRBJ1-6	.	TRBV6-5	TRBD1	CASSSGQGHNSPLHF	TGTGCCAGCAGTTCCGGACAGGGGCATAATTCACCCCTCCACTTT
TRBJ2-1	.	TRBV3-1/TRBV3-2	.	CAGLDLTYNEQFF	TGTGCCGGGTTGGACTTAACATACAATGAGCAGTTCTTC
TRBJ2-7	.	TRBV18	TRBD1	CASSQGQGMFPYF	TGTGCCAGCTCACAGGGACAGGGGATGTTTCCGTACTTC
TRBJ2-2	.	TRBV3-1/TRBV3-2	.	CASSQSTKQAGELFF	TGTGCCAGCAGCCAATCCACCAAGCAGGCCGGGGAGCTGTTTTTT
TRBJ2-7	.	TRBV14	TRBD2	CASSPLRASGSYEQYF	TGTGCCAGCAGCCCCCTCCGGGCTAGCGGGTCCTACGAGCAGTACTTC
TRBJ1-4	once	TRBV28	.	CASSPSDSYNEKLFF	TGTGCCAGCAGTCCCTCGGACAGCTATAATGAAAAACTGTTTTTT
TRBJ1-5	.	TRBV2	TRBD1	CASKTGFGNQPQHF	TGTGCCAGCAAGACAGGGTTTGGCAATCAGCCCCAGCATTTT
TRBJ1-3	once	TRBV5-1	.	CASSLVGGLGGNTIYF	TGCGCCAGCAGCTTGGTCGGAGGGTTGGGTGGAAACACCATATATTTT
TRBJ1-2	.	TRBV5-5	.	CASSFEPTRINGYTF	TGTGCCAGCAGCTTCGAACCGACAAGAATTAATGGCTACACCTTC
TRBJ2-1	.	TRBV27	TRBD2	CASSLREVAYNEQFF	TGTGCCAGCAGTTTACGGGAGGTCGCTTACAATGAGCAGTTCTTC
TRBJ1-6	.	TRBV7-9	TRBD1	CASSGTPGQGESPLHF	TGTGCCAGCAGCGGTACTCCGGGACAGGGTGAATCACCCCTCCACTTT
TRBJ1-5	.	TRBV7-2	TRBD1	CASSSPDRGVVYSNQPQHF	TGTGCCAGCAGCTCGCCTGACAGGGGGGTCGTCTATAGCAATCAGCCCCAGCATTTT
TRBJ1-2	.	TRBV6-5	TRBD1	CASRPDRGLAYGYTF	TGTGCCAGCAGACCCGACAGGGGGCTGGCCTATGGCTACACCTTC
TRBJ2-7	.	TRBV5-4	.	CASSFPGFSSYEQYF	TGTGCCAGCAGCTTCCCCGGGTTTTCCTCCTACGAGCAGTACTTC
TRBJ1-5	.	TRBV9	TRBD1	CASSIGQGDGPQHF	TGTGCCAGCAGCATAGGACAGGGGGACGGGCCCCAGCATTTT
TRBJ1-5	.	TRBV6-5	.	CASLPSRAEQPQHF	TGTGCCAGTCTTCCCTCGAGGGCGGAGCAGCCCCAGCATTTT
TRBJ2-7	.	TRBV7-2	.	CASSLYDEQYF	TGTGCCAGCAGCTTATATGACGAGCAGTACTTC
TRBJ1-5	.	TRBV5-1	TRBD1	CASSHSGQGNQPQHF	TGCGCCAGCAGCCATTCAGGACAGGGCAATCAGCCCCAGCATTTT
TRBJ2-7	once	TRBV7-2	.	CASSPPARIYEQYF	TGTGCCAGCAGCCCCCCGGCTCGGATCTACGAGCAGTACTTC
TRBJ2-1	.	TRBV30	TRBD2	CAWSLGLGVVYNEQFF	TGTGCCTGGAGCCTGGGACTAGGGGTCGTCTACAATGAGCAGTTCTTC
TRBJ1-5	.	TRBV7-9	.	CASSLGLGGAQPQHF	TGTGCCAGCAGCTTAGGGCTGGGGGGCGCTCAGCCCCAGCATTTT
TRBJ1-1	.	TRBV10-3	.	CAIATGDTEAFF	TGTGCCATCGCTACCGGGGACACTGAAGCTTTCTTT
TRBJ2-7	.	TRBV3-1/TRBV3-2	TRBD2	CASSPLASGSQRSYEQYF	TGTGCCAGCAGCCCGCTGGCTAGCGGGAGTCAACGGTCCTACGAGCAGTACTTC
TRBJ2-7	many	TRBV30	TRBD1	CAWSKTSGTGPREQYF	TGTGCCTGGAGCAAGACCTCCGGGACAGGTCCTCGCGAGCAGTACTTC
TRBJ1-1	.	TRBV6-5	TRBD1	CASSSGTENTEAFF	TGTGCCAGCAGCTCCGGGACAGAGAACACTGAAGCTTTCTTT
TRBJ2-5	.	TRBV12-3/TRBV12-4	.	CASSSRAQETQYF	TGTGCCAGCAGTTCAAGGGCTCAAGAGACCCAGTACTTC
TRBJ2-7	.	TRBV5-6	TRBD1	CASSPVDRLGYEQYF	TGTGCCAGCAGCCCGGTGGACAGGCTTGGTTACGAGCAGTACTTC
TRBJ1-5	.	TRBV7-9	.	CASSPEVGNQPQHF	TGTGCCAGCAGCCCAGAGGTGGGCAATCAGCCCCAGCATTTT
TRBJ2-1	.	TRBV5-1	TRBD1	CASSFGQGANEQFF	TGCGCCAGCAGCTTCGGACAGGGGGCCAATGAGCAGTTCTTC
TRBJ1-3	.	TRBV21-1	.	CASSKVGNSSGNTIYF	TGTGCCAGCAGCAAAGTGGGGAATAGCTCTGGAAACACCATATATTTT